Following are 26 T cell receptor beta chains from one sample sequenced in a study of cytomegalovirus exposure and HLA in healthy donors (dated 2017 in TCRdb). To prepare the library, the immunoSEQ multiplex PCR assay was applied. For the multiplex PCR, a mixture combining 60 forward primers for TCR Vbeta segments and 13 reverse primers for TCR Jbeta segments was used. TCRdb took this table from immuneACCESS and kept in-frame rearrangements with V and J called. Such tables lack part of the clones; where checked against another copy, unresolved V genes explain under half of the gap, and the rest is unexplained. Present in this sample are over 110,000 clones, 82% of which were seen just once. The ten largest make up less than 3% of the sample. Sequenced material: PBMCs. All receptors come from a male donor in good health and CMV-seronegative.

J is TRBJ2-5 and V is TRBV6-5; 10 bases align to TRBD2. The CDR3 contains 15 residues. After removal of 0 bases from V and 7 bases from J, the junction contained 5 bases not matched to a gene. The germline V gene has CDR1 MNHEY and CDR2 SVGAGI. CDR3 sequence (DNA): TGTGCCAGCAGTTACTCAAGCGGGAGGGCAGGGACCCAGTACTTC. It encodes CASSYSSGRAGTQYF.

This clone came up once. J is TRBJ2-1 and V is TRBV27, with TRBD1 as a possible D gene (5 bases). The CDR3 spans 14 residues. Trimming removed 3 bases from V and 7 bases from J, with 13 bases in between. In germline, CDR1 is MNHEY, CDR2 SMNVEV (reference sequence). The CDR3 sequence is CASSLTREQNEQFF. CDR3 nucleotide sequence: TGTGCCAGCAGTTTGACCAGGGAACAGAATGAGCAGTTCTTC.

The chain has TRBV13 and TRBJ2-2, with TRBD2 matching over 12 bases. Looked up from germline, CDR1 is PRHDT and CDR2 is FYEKMQ (reference sequence). The CDR3 consists of 16 residues. The J segment lost 4 bases and the V segment lost 1 base, leaving 1 base of the junction unmatched. The CDR3 nucleotides read TGTGCCAGCAGCTTAGAGACTAGCGGGGGCACCGGGGAGCTGTTTTTT. Amino acids: CASSLETSGGTGELFF.

This clone was seen once. V and J are TRBV27 and TRBJ1-2, with 9 bases fitting TRBD1. Looked up from germline, CDR1 is MNHEY and CDR2 is SMNVEV (reference sequence). CDR3 length: 16 residues. V shed 0 bases and J 3 bases; nucleotides not matched to a gene: 5. The CDR3 here is CASSLSSGTGYYGYTF. The CDR3 nucleotides read TGTGCCAGCAGTTTATCCTCCGGGACAGGGTACTATGGCTACACCTTC.

This clone turned up a few times. The gene calls are TRBV4-2 and TRBJ2-7, with TRBD1 matching 9 bases. This CDR3 is built from 16 residues. CDR1 LGHNA and CDR2 YNFKEQ come from the germline V gene. The trim removed 4 bases at V and 3 bases at J, leaving 10 bases unmatched. CDR3 sequence (DNA): TGTGCCAGCAGCCCCATCGAGGGACAGGGACACTACGAGCAGTACTTC. Amino acids: CASSPIEGQGHYEQYF.

The chain carries TRBV5-4 and TRBJ1-1; D uncertain. The CDR3 loop spans 14 amino acids. Germline values: CDR1 SGHNT, CDR2 YYREEE (reference sequence). Trimming removed 5 bases at V and 1 base at J, with 12 bases between. CDR3 bases: TGTGCCAGCAGGAATAAACGACAGAACACTGAAGCTTTCTTT. It is translated as CASRNKRQNTEAFF. Combining the CDR3 with reference TRBV5-4 and TRBJ1-1 gives the whole variable domain ETGVTQSPTHLIKTRGQQVTLRCSSQSGHNTVSWYQQALGQGPQFIFQYYREEENGRGNFPPRFSGLQFPNYSSELNVNALELDDSALYLCASRNKRQNTEAFFGQGTRLTVV.

CDR3 in DNA: TGTGCCAGCACAATCCCCGGGACAGATACGCAGTATTTT. As protein: CASTIPGTDTQYF. This chain connects TRBV27 to TRBJ2-3; no reliable D call. The germline V gene encodes CDR1 MNHEY and CDR2 SMNVEV (reference sequence). The CDR3 is 13 amino acids. V lost 7 bases to trimming and J lost 3 bases, with 11 bases between them.

The chain combines TRBV4-3 with TRBJ2-2, with D uncertain. Trimming stripped 4 bases from V and 6 bases from J, with 21 bases between. The germline V gene encodes CDR1 LGHNA and CDR2 YSLEER. There are 17 residues in the CDR3. The CDR3 DNA sequence: TGCGCCAGCAGCCTATTCCGACTGAGCCCGGTATCCGGGGAGCTGTTTTTT. Its protein product is CASSLFRLSPVSGELFF.

A few counts support this clone. The chain combines TRBV4-3 with TRBJ1-1; D gene uncertain. The V and J ends lost 1 base and 0 bases respectively, with 9 bases between them. Germline V CDR1 and CDR2: LGHNA, YSLEER. This CDR3 contains 15 residues. The CDR3 DNA is TGCGCCAGCAGCCAAGGGGCCTATATGAACACTGAAGCTTTCTTT. This sequence encodes CASSQGAYMNTEAFF.

This chain uses TRBV13 with TRBJ2-1; D may be TRBD2 (6 bases). This CDR3 has 11 residues. Germline lookup yields CDR1 PRHDT and CDR2 FYEKMQ (reference sequence). Trimming removed 4 bases at V and 15 bases at J, with 13 bases between. The CDR3 sequence is CASSSGLRRFF. The CDR3 DNA sequence: TGTGCCAGCAGCTCCGGACTACGGCGGTTCTTC. The whole variable domain, filled in from reference TRBV13 and TRBJ2-1, reads AAGVIQSPRHLIKEKRETATLKCYPIPRHDTVYWYQQGPGQDPQFLISFYEKMQSDKGSIPDRFSAQQFSDYHSELNMSSLELGDSALYFCASSSGLRRFFGPGTRLTVL.

This clone was observed once. This chain joins TRBV10-2 and TRBJ2-5, with D perhaps TRBD1 (5 bases). Between the trimmed V and J ends, which lost 4 bases and 2 bases, there was a span of 8 bases. The CDR3 has 13 amino acids. The germline CDR1 and CDR2 sequences are WSHSY and SAAADI. The CDR3 DNA reads TGCGCCAGCAGTGGGGCAGGGCAAGAGACCCAGTACTTC. Translating it yields CASSGAGQETQYF.

This clone is a singleton in its sample. CDR3 bases: TGTGCCAGCAGCTTGGGCAGTAGGACTAGCTGGGACAATGAGCAGTTCTTC. Its translation: CASSLGSRTSWDNEQFF. This chain connects TRBV5-4 to TRBJ2-1; 8 bases align to TRBD2. CDR1 and CDR2 from the germline V gene are SGHNT and YYREEE (reference sequence). This CDR3 is built from 17 residues. V shed 0 bases, J shed 5 bases, and the junction held 10 bases outside the gene matches.

The chain combines TRBV6-1 with TRBJ2-7, with a tentative D call TRBD1 (5 bases). V lost 2 bases, J lost 2 bases, and 10 bases lay in between. Germline V gives CDR1 MNHNS, CDR2 SASEGT. The CDR3 is made up of 14 amino acids. The CDR3 reads CASSETQGAYEQYF. The CDR3 DNA reads as TGTGCCAGCAGTGAAACCCAGGGCGCCTACGAGCAGTACTTC.

As concerns this clone: One junction end disagrees with the germline gene, perhaps due to a read error. V and J are TRBV11-1 and TRBJ1-1; no clear D. The CDR3 runs to 11 residues. Per germline, CDR1 SGHAT and CDR2 FQDESV (reference sequence). This CDR3 is CASSPGGVIPF. Written as DNA, the CDR3 is TGTGCCAGCAGCCCCGGAGGAGTAATTCCTTTT.

The genes are TRBV7-9 and TRBJ1-1; D not certain. The germline V and J ends were trimmed by 1 base and 1 base, with 7 bases remaining between them. Looked up from germline, CDR1 is SEHNR and CDR2 is FQNEAQ (reference sequence). The CDR3 totals 14 residues. The CDR3 reads CASSLGSGNTEAFF. In DNA, the CDR3 is TGTGCCAGCAGCTTAGGTTCGGGGAACACTGAAGCTTTCTTT.

The gene calls are TRBV2 and TRBJ2-1, with 13 bases that match TRBD2. This CDR3 is 18 amino acids long. Trimming cost V 7 bases and J 8 bases; bases outside gene matches: 17. From germline, CDR1 is SNHLY and CDR2 FYNNEI. As DNA, the CDR3 is TGTGCCAGCAAGAATGGACTAGCGGGAGCCCTCAAAGGGGATGAGCAGTTCTTC. Translation gives CASKNGLAGALKGDEQFF.

The chain recombines TRBV7-6 with TRBJ2-7; 9 positions match TRBD2. Germline assignment: CDR1 SGHVS and CDR2 FNYEAQ. Trimming took 2 bases from V and 5 from J; bases not matched to a gene: 16. The CDR3 is 18 residues long. CDR3 sequence reads: CASSLFASGAPSGNEQYF. The DNA of the CDR3 is TGTGCCAGCAGCTTATTTGCTAGCGGGGCCCCCTCGGGGAACGAGCAGTACTTC.

This chain uses TRBV25-1 with TRBJ2-1; 8 bases line up with TRBD2. This CDR3 is built from 13 residues. CDR1 and CDR2 (germline): MGHDK, SYGVNS. J was trimmed by 8 bases and V by 5 bases; bases with no gene match: 5. CDR3 sequence: CASSPGGAYEQFF. DNA of the CDR3: TGTGCCAGCAGTCCCGGGGGGGCGTATGAGCAGTTCTTC.

The genes are TRBV15 and TRBJ2-1, with no clear D. Per germline, CDR1 LNHNV and CDR2 YYDKDF (reference sequence). This CDR3 is 13 amino acids long. Between the trimmed V and J ends, which lost 3 bases and 3 bases, there was a span of 6 bases. DNA for the CDR3: TGTGCCACCAGCAGGCCGGGCTACAATGAGCAGTTCTTC. Translated: CATSRPGYNEQFF. Full variable domain (outside the CDR3, taken from reference TRBV15 and TRBJ2-1): DAMVIQNPRYQVTQFGKPVTLSCSQTLNHNVMYWYQQKSSQAPKLLFHYYDKDFNNEADTPDNFQSRRPNTSFCFLDIRSPGLGDTAMYLCATSRPGYNEQFFGPGTRLTVL.

The J gene is TRBJ2-5, the V gene TRBV5-1; D possibly corresponds to TRBD2 (6 bases). Germline-derived CDR1 and CDR2 are SGHRS and YFSETQ. Trimming took off 4 bases at V and 1 base at J, with 11 bases between the two ends. There are 14 residues in the CDR3. CDR3 sequence (DNA): TGCGCCAGCAGCGATCTGGGGGGCCAAGAGACCCAGTACTTC. Amino acid sequence: CASSDLGGQETQYF.

The chain uses TRBV7-9 and TRBJ1-4, with D hard to call. Germline assignment: CDR1 SEHNR and CDR2 FQNEAQ (reference sequence). V was pared by 5 bases and J by 2 bases, with 12 bases between. The CDR3 spans 15 residues. For the CDR3, the DNA is TGTGCCAGCAGCCCTATGGGGAGTACTAATGAAAAACTGTTTTTT. Translating it yields CASSPMGSTNEKLFF. Together with reference TRBV7-9 and TRBJ1-4, the CDR3 gives the full variable domain: DTGVSQNPRHKITKRGQNVTFRCDPISEHNRLYWYRQTLGQGPEFLTYFQNEAQLEKSRLLSDRFSAERPKGSFSTLEIQRTEQGDSAMYLCASSPMGSTNEKLFFGSGTQLSVL.

V and J are TRBV19 and TRBJ2-7, with TRBD2 matching 13 bases. V lost 5 bases to trimming and J lost 0 bases; unmatched junction nucleotides: 13. Germline loops: CDR1 LNHDA, CDR2 SQIVND (reference sequence). This CDR3 region has 19 residues. CDR3 sequence reads: CASSPLRLAGGKGSYEQYF. CDR3 DNA sequence: TGTGCCAGTAGTCCCCTTAGACTAGCGGGAGGAAAGGGCTCCTACGAGCAGTACTTC.

The chain employs TRBV5-4 and TRBJ1-4; a weak D match, TRBD1 (6 bases). Trimming took 4 bases from V and 8 from J, leaving 15 bases between them. Germline values: CDR1 SGHNT, CDR2 YYREEE (reference sequence). The CDR3 totals 14 residues. The CDR3 spells CASSPGTLGEKLFF. DNA of the CDR3: TGTGCCAGCAGCCCAGGGACACTGGGGGAAAAACTGTTTTTT.

The chain is built from TRBV5-1 and TRBJ2-1; TRBD1 agrees at 10 bases. The CDR3 spans 15 residues. The junction had 5 bases not matched to a gene; V was cut back by 4 bases and J by 4 bases. Per the germline V gene, CDR1 is SGHRS and CDR2 is YFSETQ. DNA of the CDR3: TGCGCCAGCAGCGGAGGACAGGGGGTGTACAATGAGCAGTTCTTC. Its translation: CASSGGQGVYNEQFF.

This clone was observed once. The rearrangement joins TRBV5-4 to TRBJ2-7; maybe TRBD2 (6 bases). The V and J ends lost 4 bases and 3 bases respectively, with 20 bases between them. The CDR3 is 16 amino acids. Germline loops: CDR1 SGHNT, CDR2 YYREEE (reference sequence). CDR3 sequence reads: CASSEGLVGLNYEQYF. In nucleotides, the CDR3 is TGTGCCAGCAGCGAGGGCCTCGTGGGACTTAACTACGAGCAGTACTTC.

Only a few counts were recorded for this clone. This sequence joins TRBV4-2 and TRBJ2-7, with 8 bases lining up with TRBD2. CDR1 and CDR2 from the germline V gene are LGHNA and YNFKEQ. The V gene end was trimmed by 1 base and the J gene end by 2 bases; junction bases not matched to a gene: 7. CDR3 size: 16 residues. CDR3 sequence reads: CASSQAGTSPTYEQYF. CDR3 sequence (DNA): TGTGCCAGCAGCCAAGCCGGGACTAGTCCTACCTACGAGCAGTACTTC.